The TCR beta chain under discussion was sequenced for a study of T cells after yellow fever vaccination. Across the study: Preparation of the low-cell-number fractions used SMART-Seq v4 Ultra Low Input. Study-level results: Among all clonotypes, a small share was observed in both CD4 and CD8 compartments.

Details on this clonotype: Its antigen is not identified.

The CDR3 runs to 13 residues. Looked up from germline, CDR1 is MNHEY and CDR2 is SVGAGI. Trimming took 10 bases from V and 4 from J; bases not matched to a gene: 10. 5'RACE template switching produced TCR cDNA carrying a universal primer site and UMIs. TCRdb fed the 5' RACE reads into MiXCR, producing one record per CDR3 protein. The table lists 200,000 to 250,000 distinct CDR3 sequences, under 3.5% of them singletons. Here the sequenced sample was CD4+ T cells sorted from PBMCs, taken 10 days after the yellow fever booster vaccination. The V gene is TRBV6-5, the J gene TRBJ2-7; TRBD1 agrees at 7 bases. This TCR came from a man younger than 35 who received the YFV17D yellow fever vaccine. The DNA for the CDR3 is TGTGCCACCTCACTCGTCAGGGGGTACGAGCAGTACTTC. It encodes CATSLVRGYEQYF.